This T cell receptor (beta chain) appears in the sequencing data of a study of blood T cells in healthy people across ages. It was with a sample-barcoded 5' primer and a J-beta primer mix that a second PCR of roughly 7 to 12 cycles was run. Using its own MiXCR run on the 5' RACE reads, TCRdb lists one record per CDR3 protein. The sample contains about 640,000 distinct CDR3 sequences, about 30% of which appear only once. This CDR3 region has 16 residues. Trimming cost V 2 bases and J 10 bases, with 20 bases left between them. Germline-derived CDR1 and CDR2 are ENHRY and SYGVKD. This TCR was recovered from an elderly woman in good health. The chain couples TRBV10-3 to TRBJ1-4, with D maybe TRBD1 (5 bases). Material: blood. In DNA, the CDR3 is TGTGCCATCAGTGAGGCAGGACAAACGCCTCCCGTAAAACTGTTTTTT. Translation: CAISEAGQTPPVKLFF.